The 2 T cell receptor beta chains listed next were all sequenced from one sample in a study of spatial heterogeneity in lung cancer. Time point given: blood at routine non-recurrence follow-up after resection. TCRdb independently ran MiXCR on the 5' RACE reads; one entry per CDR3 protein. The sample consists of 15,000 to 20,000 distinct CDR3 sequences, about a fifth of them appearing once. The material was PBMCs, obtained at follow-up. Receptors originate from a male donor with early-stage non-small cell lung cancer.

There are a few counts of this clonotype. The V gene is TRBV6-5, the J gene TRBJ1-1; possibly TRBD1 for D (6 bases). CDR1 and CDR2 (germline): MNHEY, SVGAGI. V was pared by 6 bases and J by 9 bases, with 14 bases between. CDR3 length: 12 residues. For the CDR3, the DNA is TGTGCCAGCAGGGTAGGGACAACGAAAGCTTTCTTT. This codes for CASRVGTTKAFF.

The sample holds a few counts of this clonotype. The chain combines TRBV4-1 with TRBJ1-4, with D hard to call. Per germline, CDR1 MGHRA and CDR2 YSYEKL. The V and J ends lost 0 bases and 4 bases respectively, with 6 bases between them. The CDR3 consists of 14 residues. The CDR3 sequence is CASSQDRLNEKLFF. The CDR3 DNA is TGCGCCAGCAGCCAAGACAGGCTTAATGAAAAACTGTTTTTT.